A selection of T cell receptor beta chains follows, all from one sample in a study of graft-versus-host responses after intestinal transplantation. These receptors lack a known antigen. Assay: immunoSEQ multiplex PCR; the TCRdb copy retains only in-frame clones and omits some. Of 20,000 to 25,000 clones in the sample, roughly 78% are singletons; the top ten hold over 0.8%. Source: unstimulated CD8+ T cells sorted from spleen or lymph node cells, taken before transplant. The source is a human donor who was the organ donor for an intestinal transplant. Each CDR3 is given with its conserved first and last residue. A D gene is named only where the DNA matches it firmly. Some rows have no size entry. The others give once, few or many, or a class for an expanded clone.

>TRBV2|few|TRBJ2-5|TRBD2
CASSEGIRLAGEYQETQYF
TGTGCCAGCAGTGAGGGAATCAGACTAGCGGGGGAGTACCAAGAGACCCAGTACTTC
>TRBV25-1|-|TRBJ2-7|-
CASSGGYGPTYEQYF
TGTGCCAGCAGTGGGGGCTATGGGCCCACCTACGAGCAGTACTTC
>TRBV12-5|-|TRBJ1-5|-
CASGLVWGPFSNQPQHF
TGTGCTAGTGGTTTGGTATGGGGACCTTTTAGCAATCAGCCCCAGCATTTT
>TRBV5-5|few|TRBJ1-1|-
CASSLGISNTEAFF
TGTGCCAGCAGCTTGGGTATTTCGAACACTGAAGCTTTCTTT
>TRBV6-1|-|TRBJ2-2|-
CASRGDFRSGELFF
TGTGCCAGCAGGGGGGATTTTCGGTCCGGGGAGCTGTTTTTT
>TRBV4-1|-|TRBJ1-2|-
CASSPSFGTNYGYTF
TGCGCCAGCAGCCCCTCGTTTGGGACCAACTATGGCTACACCTTC
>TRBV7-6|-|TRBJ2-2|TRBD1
CASSFDLGDSNTGELFF
TGTGCCAGCAGCTTTGATTTAGGGGACAGTAACACCGGGGAGCTGTTTTTT
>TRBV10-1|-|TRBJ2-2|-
CASGDTGELFF
TGCGCCAGCGGGGACACCGGGGAGCTGTTTTTT
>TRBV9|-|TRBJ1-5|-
CASSVAPGQPQHF
TGTGCCAGCAGCGTAGCCCCTGGTCAGCCCCAGCATTTT
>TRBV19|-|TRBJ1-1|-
CASSLRGNTEAFF
TGTGCCAGTAGCCTCCGGGGGAACACTGAAGCTTTCTTT
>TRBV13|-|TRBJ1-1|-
CASSPGGTEAFF
TGTGCCAGCAGCCCGGGGGGAACTGAAGCTTTCTTT
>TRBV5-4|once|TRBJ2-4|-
CASSWGTQSLQYF
TGTGCCAGCAGCTGGGGGACTCAAAGCCTTCAGTACTTC
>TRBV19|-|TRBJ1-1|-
CASKEGITEAFF
TGTGCCAGTAAAGAGGGAATCACTGAAGCTTTCTTT
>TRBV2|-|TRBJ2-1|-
CASSESDFYNEQFF
TGTGCCAGCAGTGAAAGTGACTTCTACAATGAGCAGTTCTTC
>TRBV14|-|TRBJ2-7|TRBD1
CASSPPFTRTGVVDEQYF
TGTGCCAGCAGCCCTCCTTTCACCCGGACAGGGGTAGTCGACGAGCAGTACTTC
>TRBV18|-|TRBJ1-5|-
CASSLDNYSNQPQHF
TGTGCCAGCTCACTGGACAATTATAGCAATCAGCCCCAGCATTTT
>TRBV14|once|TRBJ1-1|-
CASSQEWGEAFF
TGTGCCAGCAGCCAAGAGTGGGGGGAAGCTTTCTTT
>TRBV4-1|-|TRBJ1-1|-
CASSQDPAWGLDTEAFF
TGCGCCAGCAGCCAAGATCCTGCGTGGGGGCTGGACACTGAAGCTTTCTTT
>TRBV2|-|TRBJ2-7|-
CASSPDRTVSEQYF
TGTGCCAGCAGTCCCGACCGGACAGTAAGTGAGCAGTACTTC
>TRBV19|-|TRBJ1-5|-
CASSNSVNQPQHF
TGTGCCAGTAGTAATTCGGTCAATCAGCCCCAGCATTTT
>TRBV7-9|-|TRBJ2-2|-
CASSWAGTDTGELFF
TGTGCCAGCAGCTGGGCTGGCACGGACACCGGGGAGCTGTTTTTT
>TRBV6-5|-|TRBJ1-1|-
CASSYSAAHTEAFF
TGTGCCAGCAGTTACTCGGCAGCGCACACTGAAGCTTTCTTT
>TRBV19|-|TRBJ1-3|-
CASSGLGNTIYF
TGTGCCAGTTCGGGCCTAGGAAACACCATATATTTT
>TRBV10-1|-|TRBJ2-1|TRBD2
CASSPAGNEQFF
TGCGCCAGCAGTCCAGCGGGGAATGAGCAGTTCTTC
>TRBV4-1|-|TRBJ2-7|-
CASSLGSGNIDEQYF
TGCGCCAGCAGCCTTGGATCGGGGAATATAGACGAGCAGTACTTC
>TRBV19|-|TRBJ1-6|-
CASSPGTTNSPLHF
TGTGCCAGTAGTCCGGGGACAACTAATTCACCCCTCCACTTT
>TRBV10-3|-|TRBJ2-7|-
CAILGGGALWRFSHEQYF
TGTGCCATCCTTGGAGGGGGGGCCCTTTGGCGGTTTTCGCACGAGCAGTACTTC
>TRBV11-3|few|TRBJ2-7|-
CASSPDVTREQYF
TGTGCCAGCAGCCCGGACGTTACTCGCGAGCAGTACTTC
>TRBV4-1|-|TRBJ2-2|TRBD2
CASSQREGRTGELFF
TGCGCCAGCAGCCAGAGGGAGGGAAGAACCGGGGAGCTGTTTTTT
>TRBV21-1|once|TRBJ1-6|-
CASSKGGNSPLHF
TGTGCCAGCAGCAAGGGAGGAAATTCACCCCTCCACTTT
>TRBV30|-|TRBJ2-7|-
CAWSVTPGHEQYF
TGTGCCTGGAGTGTAACCCCGGGCCACGAGCAGTACTTC
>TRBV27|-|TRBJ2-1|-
CASSLGSSSYNEQFF
TGTGCCAGCAGTTTAGGTTCGAGCTCCTACAATGAGCAGTTCTTC
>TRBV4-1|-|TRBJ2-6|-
CASSERSPNSGANVLTF
TGCGCCAGCAGCGAACGATCCCCCAATTCTGGGGCCAACGTCCTGACTTTC
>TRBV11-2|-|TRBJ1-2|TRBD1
CASSARDRFGYTF
TGTGCCAGCAGCGCCCGGGACAGGTTTGGCTACACCTTC
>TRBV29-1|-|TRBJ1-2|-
CSVEGDSGSFGDWGHGYTF
TGCAGCGTTGAGGGGGATTCAGGGTCGTTCGGGGATTGGGGCCATGGCTACACCTTC
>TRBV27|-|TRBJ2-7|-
CASSISPGRYEQYF
TGTGCCAGCAGTATATCACCGGGACGTTACGAGCAGTACTTC
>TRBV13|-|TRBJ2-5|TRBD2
CASSLVLAGEETQYF
TGTGCCAGCAGCTTAGTCCTAGCGGGGGAAGAGACCCAGTACTTC
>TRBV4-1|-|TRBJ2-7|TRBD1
CASSQGDRLGYEQYF
TGCGCCAGCAGCCAAGGGGACAGGCTCGGCTACGAGCAGTACTTC
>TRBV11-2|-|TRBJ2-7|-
CASSFGGSYEQYF
TGTGCCAGCAGCTTCGGGGGCTCCTACGAGCAGTACTTC
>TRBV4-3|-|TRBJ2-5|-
CASSLTSFQETQYF
TGCGCCAGCAGCCTCACATCCTTCCAAGAGACCCAGTACTTC
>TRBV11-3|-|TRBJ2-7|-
CASSLRGKTYEQYF
TGTGCCAGCAGCTTAAGAGGGAAGACCTACGAGCAGTACTTC
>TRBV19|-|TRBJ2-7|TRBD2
CASSIGVLAGGSDEQYF
TGTGCCAGTAGTATAGGCGTCCTAGCGGGAGGCTCTGACGAGCAGTACTTC
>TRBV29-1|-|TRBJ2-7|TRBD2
CSVVGTSGYEQYF
TGCAGCGTTGTTGGGACTAGCGGGTACGAGCAGTACTTC
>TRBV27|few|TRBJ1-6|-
CASSLSGGGSPLHF
TGTGCCAGCAGTTTATCGGGGGGCGGTTCACCCCTCCACTTT
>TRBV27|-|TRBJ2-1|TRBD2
CASRLSGTTYNEQFF
TGTGCCAGCAGACTCTCCGGGACTACATACAATGAGCAGTTCTTC
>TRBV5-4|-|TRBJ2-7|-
CASSLGVAGPYSYEQYF
TGTGCCAGCAGCTTGGGAGTTGCGGGGCCCTACTCCTACGAGCAGTACTTC
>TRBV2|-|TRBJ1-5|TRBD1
CASSRDRRGAHRDQPQHF
TGTGCCAGCTCCCGGGACAGAAGGGGCGCGCACCGTGATCAGCCCCAGCATTTT
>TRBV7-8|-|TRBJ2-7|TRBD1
CASSVVGTGGFNSRIEDYEQYF
TGTGCCAGCAGCGTAGTCGGGACAGGGGGCTTTAATTCTCGGATAGAGGACTACGAGCAGTACTTC
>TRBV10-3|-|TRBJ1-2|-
CAISESGKNYGYTF
TGTGCCATCAGTGAGTCGGGCAAAAACTATGGCTACACCTTC
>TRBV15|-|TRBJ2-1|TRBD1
CATSSGQGAEGVFDEQFF
TGTGCCACCAGCAGCGGACAGGGGGCGGAGGGGGTTTTCGATGAGCAGTTCTTC
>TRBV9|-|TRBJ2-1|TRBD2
CASSILAGVWDEQFF
TGTGCCAGCAGCATACTAGCGGGAGTTTGGGATGAGCAGTTCTTC
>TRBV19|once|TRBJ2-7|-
CASSITTESYEQYF
TGTGCCAGTAGTATAACGACAGAATCCTACGAGCAGTACTTC
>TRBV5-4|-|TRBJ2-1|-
CASSLSYNEQFF
TGTGCCAGCAGCTTGTCATACAATGAGCAGTTCTTC